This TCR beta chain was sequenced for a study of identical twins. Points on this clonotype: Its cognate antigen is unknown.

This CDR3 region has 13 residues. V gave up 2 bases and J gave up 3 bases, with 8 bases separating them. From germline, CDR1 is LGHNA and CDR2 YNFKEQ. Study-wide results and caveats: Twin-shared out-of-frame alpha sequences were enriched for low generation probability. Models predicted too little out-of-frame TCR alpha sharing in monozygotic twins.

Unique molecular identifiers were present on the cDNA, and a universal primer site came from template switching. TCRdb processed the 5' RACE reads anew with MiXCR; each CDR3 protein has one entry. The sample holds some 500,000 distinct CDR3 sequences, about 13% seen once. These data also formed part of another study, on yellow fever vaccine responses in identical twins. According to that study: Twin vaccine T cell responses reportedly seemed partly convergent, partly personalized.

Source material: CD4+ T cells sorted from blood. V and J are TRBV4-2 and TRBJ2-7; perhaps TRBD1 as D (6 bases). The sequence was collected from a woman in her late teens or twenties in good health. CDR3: CASSQTDSYEQYF. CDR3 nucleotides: TGTGCCAGCAGCCAAACGGACAGCTACGAGCAGTACTTC.